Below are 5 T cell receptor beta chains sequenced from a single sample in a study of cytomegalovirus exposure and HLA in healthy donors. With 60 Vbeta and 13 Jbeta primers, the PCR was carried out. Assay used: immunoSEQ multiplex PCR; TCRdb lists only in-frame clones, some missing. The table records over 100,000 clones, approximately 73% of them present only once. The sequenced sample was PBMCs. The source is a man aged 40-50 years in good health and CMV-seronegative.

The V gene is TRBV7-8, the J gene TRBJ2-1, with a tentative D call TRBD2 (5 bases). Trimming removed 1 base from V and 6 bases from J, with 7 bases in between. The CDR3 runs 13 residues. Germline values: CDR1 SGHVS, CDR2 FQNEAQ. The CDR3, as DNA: TGTGCCAGCAGCTTAGGGACTGCCAATGAGCAGTTCTTC. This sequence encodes CASSLGTANEQFF.

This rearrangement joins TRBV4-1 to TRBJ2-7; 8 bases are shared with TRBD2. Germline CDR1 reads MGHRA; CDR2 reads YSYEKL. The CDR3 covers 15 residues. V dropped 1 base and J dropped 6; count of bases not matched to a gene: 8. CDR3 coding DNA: TGCGCCAGCAGCCAAGCCCCGGGCGCGGGGGGCGAGCAGTACTTC. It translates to CASSQAPGAGGEQYF.

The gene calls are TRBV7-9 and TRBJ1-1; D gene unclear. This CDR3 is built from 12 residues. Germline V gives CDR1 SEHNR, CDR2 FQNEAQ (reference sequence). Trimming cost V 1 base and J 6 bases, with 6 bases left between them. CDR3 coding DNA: TGTGCCAGCAGCTTAGTCGAGGCTGAAGCTTTCTTT. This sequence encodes CASSLVEAEAFF.

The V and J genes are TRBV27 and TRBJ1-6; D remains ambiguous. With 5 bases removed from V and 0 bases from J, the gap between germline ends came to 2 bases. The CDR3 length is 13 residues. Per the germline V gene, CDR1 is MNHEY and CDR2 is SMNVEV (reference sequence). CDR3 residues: CASSLSYNSPLHF. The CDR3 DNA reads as TGTGCCAGCAGTCTCTCCTATAATTCACCCCTCCACTTT.

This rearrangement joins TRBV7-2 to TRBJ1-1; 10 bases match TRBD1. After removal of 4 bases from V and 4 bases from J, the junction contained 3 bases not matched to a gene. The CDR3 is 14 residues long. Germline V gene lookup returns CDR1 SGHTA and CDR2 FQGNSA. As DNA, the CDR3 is TGTGCCAGCAGCTCGACAGGGGGCGTCACTGAAGCTTTCTTT. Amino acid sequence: CASSSTGGVTEAFF.